The T cell receptor (beta chain) described here comes from a study of blood T cells in healthy people across ages. Whole-study findings and limits: Strongly correlated with naive T cell percentage was TCR beta diversity.

About this clonotype: What it binds is not known.

Combining a sample-barcoded 5' primer with a J-beta primer mix, a second PCR ran for roughly 7 to 11 cycles. Each CDR3 protein is one row after TCRdb ran MiXCR on the 5' RACE reads. The data show approximately 780,000 distinct CDR3 sequences, roughly 24% seen once. This sample was shared with a second study, whose subject was T cells of mothers and their children. That source adds: The study sampled a few healthy Caucasian mothers and their six children.

The TCR originated in a boy between 10 and 17 years old in good health. Material for sequencing was blood.

CDR3 sequence reads: CASSLEGTGSYEQYF. As DNA, the CDR3 is TGTGCCAGCAGCTTAGAAGGGACCGGATCCTACGAGCAGTACTTC. The J gene is TRBJ2-7, the V gene TRBV13; either TRBD1 or TRBD2 may supply D (5 bases each). Trimming removed 1 base from V and 1 base from J, with 11 bases in between. Germline V gives CDR1 PRHDT, CDR2 FYEKMQ (reference sequence). The CDR3 has 15 amino acids.